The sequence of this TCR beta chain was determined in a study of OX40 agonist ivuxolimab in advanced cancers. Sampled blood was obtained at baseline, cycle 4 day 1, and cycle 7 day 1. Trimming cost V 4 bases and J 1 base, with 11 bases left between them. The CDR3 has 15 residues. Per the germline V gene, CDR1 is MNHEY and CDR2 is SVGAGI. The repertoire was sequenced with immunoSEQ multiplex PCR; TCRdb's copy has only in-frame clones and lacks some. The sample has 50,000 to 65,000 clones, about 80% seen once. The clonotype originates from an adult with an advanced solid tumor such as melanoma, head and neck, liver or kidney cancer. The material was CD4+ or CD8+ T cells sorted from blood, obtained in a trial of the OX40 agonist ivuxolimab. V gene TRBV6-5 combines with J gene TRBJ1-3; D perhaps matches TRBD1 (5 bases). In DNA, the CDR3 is TGTGCCAGCAGTTCGGGACGAGCTTCTGGAAACACCATATATTTT. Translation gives CASSSGRASGNTIYF.